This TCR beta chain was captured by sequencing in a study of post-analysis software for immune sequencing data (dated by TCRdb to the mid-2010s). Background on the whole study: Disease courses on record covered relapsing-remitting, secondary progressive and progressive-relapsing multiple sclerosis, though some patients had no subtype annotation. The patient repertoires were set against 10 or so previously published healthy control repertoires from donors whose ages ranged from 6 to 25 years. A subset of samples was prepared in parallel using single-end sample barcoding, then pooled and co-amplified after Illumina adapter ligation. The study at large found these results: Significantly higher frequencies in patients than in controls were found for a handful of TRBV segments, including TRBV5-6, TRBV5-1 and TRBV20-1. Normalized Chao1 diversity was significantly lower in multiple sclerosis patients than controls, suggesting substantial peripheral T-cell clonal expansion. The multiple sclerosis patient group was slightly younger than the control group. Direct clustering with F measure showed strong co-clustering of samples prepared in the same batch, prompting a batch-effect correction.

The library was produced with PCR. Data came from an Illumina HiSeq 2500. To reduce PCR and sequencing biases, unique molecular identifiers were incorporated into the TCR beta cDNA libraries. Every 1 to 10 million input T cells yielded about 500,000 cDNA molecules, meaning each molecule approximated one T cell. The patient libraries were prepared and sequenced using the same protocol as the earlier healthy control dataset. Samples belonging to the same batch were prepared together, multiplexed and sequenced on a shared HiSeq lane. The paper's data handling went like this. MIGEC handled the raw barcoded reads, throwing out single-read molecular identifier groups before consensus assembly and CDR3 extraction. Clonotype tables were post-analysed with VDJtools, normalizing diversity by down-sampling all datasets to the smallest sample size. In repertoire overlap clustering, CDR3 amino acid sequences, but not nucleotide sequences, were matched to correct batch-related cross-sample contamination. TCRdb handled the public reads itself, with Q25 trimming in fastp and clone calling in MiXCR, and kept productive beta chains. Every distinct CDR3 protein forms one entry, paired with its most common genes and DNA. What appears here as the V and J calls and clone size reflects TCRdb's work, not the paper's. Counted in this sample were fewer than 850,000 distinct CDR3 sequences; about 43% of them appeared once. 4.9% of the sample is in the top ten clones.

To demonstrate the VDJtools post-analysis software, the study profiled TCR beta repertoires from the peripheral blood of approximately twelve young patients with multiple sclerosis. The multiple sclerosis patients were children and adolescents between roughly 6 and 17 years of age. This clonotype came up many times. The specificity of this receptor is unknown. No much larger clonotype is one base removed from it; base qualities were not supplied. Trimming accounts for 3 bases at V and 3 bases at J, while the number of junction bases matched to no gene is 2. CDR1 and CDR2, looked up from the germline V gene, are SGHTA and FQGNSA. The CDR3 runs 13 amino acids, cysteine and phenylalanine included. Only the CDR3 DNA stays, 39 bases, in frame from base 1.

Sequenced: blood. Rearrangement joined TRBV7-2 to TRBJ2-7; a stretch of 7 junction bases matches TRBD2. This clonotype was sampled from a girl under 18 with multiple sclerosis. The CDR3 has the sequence CASSLGLLYEQYF. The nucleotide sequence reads TGTGCCAGCAGCTTGGGACTACTCTACGAGCAGTACTTC.